Presented here are 23 T cell receptor beta chains from one specimen sequenced in a study of beta chain features in type 1 diabetes. Expressed TCRB transcripts got sequenced, as all isolated RNA was reverse transcribed. Clones were read by immunoSEQ multiplex PCR, and TCRdb kept only the in-frame ones, dropping some. The table lists about 14,000 clones, less than 80% of them singletons. No antigen has been identified for these receptors. Whole-study results and caveats: Shorter TCRB CDR3s, moderately but significantly so, marked every one of the four CD4+ subsets in Type 1 diabetes patients.

The sample was stem cell memory CD4+ T cells from blood. The origin of the receptors is a young woman with type 1 diabetes.

The V gene is TRBV5-6, the J gene TRBJ2-3, with 11 positions matching TRBD2. The CDR3 sequence is 17 residues long. CDR1 and CDR2 (germline): SGHDT, YYEEEE. Trimming at V came to 4 bases and at J to 2 bases, leaving 9 bases not matched to a gene. The CDR3 DNA reads TGTGCCAGCAGCATCCGACTAGCGGGGACACCCACAGATACGCAGTATTTT. Its protein product is CASSIRLAGTPTDTQYF.

This clone came up once. DNA of the CDR3: TGCGCCAGCAGTCACCCTCCTGTGAGGTGGCTTTCTGGAGCCCCAGCCGTAGAAGCTTTCTTT. Translated: CASSHPPVRWLSGAPAVEAFF. This chain connects TRBV23-1 to TRBJ1-1; D gene unclear. TRBV23-1 falls under the ORF class, with uncertain function. V was shortened by 3 bases and J by 8 bases, with 37 bases between the two germline ends. The CDR3 totals 21 residues.

The V and J genes are TRBV11-2 and TRBJ2-5; TRBD2 aligns across 7 bases. The CDR3 runs to 17 residues. In germline, CDR1 is SGHAT, CDR2 FQNNGV. V was pared by 7 bases and J by 5 bases, with 19 bases of the junction left unmatched. CDR3 residues: CASKRVGRQAAPETQYF. The CDR3 region has the DNA TGTGCCAGCAAAAGGGTCGGGAGGCAGGCGGCGCCTGAGACCCAGTACTTC.

This chain's CDR3 is CASSGPRRGGNIQYF. The CDR3, as DNA: TGTGCCAGCAGCGGGCCGCGTAGGGGGGGAAACATTCAGTACTTC. This chain joins TRBV7-2 and TRBJ2-4; D may be TRBD2 (7 bases). The V end was cut by 5 bases, the J end by 6 bases, with 17 bases between. From germline, CDR1 is SGHTA and CDR2 FQGNSA. The CDR3 length is 15 residues. Looking up the rest from reference TRBV7-2 and TRBJ2-4 gives the full variable domain: GAGVSQSPSNKVTEKGKDVELRCDPISGHTALYWYRQSLGQGLEFLIYFQGNSAPDKSGLPSDRFSAERTGGSVSTLTIQRTQQEDSAVYLCASSGPRRGGNIQYFGAGTRLSVL.

The V gene is TRBV19, the J gene TRBJ1-5, with 9 bases fitting TRBD1. J was trimmed by 9 bases and V by 5 bases; bases with no gene match: 11. CDR3 length equals 15 residues. Per the germline V gene, CDR1 is LNHDA and CDR2 is SQIVND (reference sequence). The DNA for the CDR3 is TGTGCCAGTAGTGCACCGGGACAGGGAGGTCCGCCCCAGCATTTT. Its translation: CASSAPGQGGPPQHF. The full variable domain, in which reference TRBV19 and TRBJ1-5 provide the parts outside the CDR3, is DGGITQSPKYLFRKEGQNVTLSCEQNLNHDAMYWYRQDPGQGLRLIYYSQIVNDFQKGDIAEGYSVSREKKESFPLTVTSAQKNPTAFYLCASSAPGQGGPPQHFGDGTRLSIL.

This clone has only a few counts. The DNA for the CDR3 is TGCGCCAGCAGCTTGGATGGGGCTGATCTTGGCGGGGAGCTGTTTTTT. Translated: CASSLDGADLGGELFF. The J gene is TRBJ2-2, the V gene TRBV5-1; possibly TRBD1 for D (5 bases). Germline V gives CDR1 SGHRS, CDR2 YFSETQ. The CDR3 length is 16 residues. Trimming shortened V by 0 bases and J by 7 bases, and 16 bases separated the two germline ends.

The chain recombines TRBV11-2 with TRBJ2-5, with D hard to call. Germline assignment: CDR1 SGHAT and CDR2 FQNNGV. The V end was cut by 5 bases, the J end by 4 bases, with 11 bases between. CDR3 length equals 13 residues. CDR3 sequence reads: CASSAQRTETQYF. CDR3 bases: TGTGCCAGCAGCGCGCAGCGAACAGAGACCCAGTACTTC.

This chain connects TRBV7-2 to TRBJ2-7, with D tentatively TRBD1 (5 bases). CDR1 and CDR2 (germline): SGHTA, FQGNSA. Deletions cut 5 bases from V and 2 bases from J, with 10 bases between. The CDR3 extends over 13 amino acids. CDR3 nucleotide sequence: TGTGCCAGCAGCCATGGGGCCCCCTACGAGCAGTACTTC. Translation gives CASSHGAPYEQYF.

This chain links TRBV7-2 with TRBJ2-7; no clear D gene. Germline lookup yields CDR1 SGHTA and CDR2 FQGNSA. V lost 5 bases and J 1 base, leaving 9 bases between the germline ends. This CDR3 is 13 amino acids long. The CDR3 is CASSHRQSYEQYF. The DNA for the CDR3 is TGTGCCAGCAGCCATAGACAATCCTACGAGCAGTACTTC.

V usage is TRBV4-2 and J usage is TRBJ2-4; the match to TRBD2 covers 7 bases. The CDR3 runs to 17 residues. The trim removed 4 bases at V and 0 bases at J, leaving 9 bases unmatched. Germline CDR1 is LGHNA and CDR2 is YNFKEQ. The DNA for the CDR3 is TGTGCCAGCAGCCCCTCGGGGGGAGCCTTAGCCAAAAACATTCAGTACTTC. Translation: CASSPSGGALAKNIQYF.

This clone was detected only a few times. The rearrangement links TRBV11-2 to TRBJ1-5; D is uncertain. The CDR3 runs 14 residues. The V end lost 1 base, the J end lost 3 bases, and 7 bases lay between the germline ends. Germline V gene lookup returns CDR1 SGHAT and CDR2 FQNNGV. DNA of the CDR3: TGTGCCAGCAGCTTAGGAGCTAACAATCAGCCCCAGCATTTT. Translated, it gives CASSLGANNQPQHF.

Here the CDR3 DNA reads TGTGCCAGCAGTTCATCCTCAACAGGCCCAGCTTTCTTT. It codes for CASSSSSTGPAFF. The gene calls are TRBV28 and TRBJ1-1; TRBD1 might be the D (5 bases). Germline CDR1 reads MDHEN; CDR2 reads SYDVKM. The CDR3 consists of 13 residues. Trimming removed 4 bases from V and 10 bases from J, with 16 bases in between.

The chain has TRBV9 and TRBJ2-5, with 10 bases fitting TRBD1. The CDR3 is 14 amino acids. Unmatched junction bases numbered 4, after V lost 3 bases and J lost 5 bases. Germline V gives CDR1 SGDLS, CDR2 YYNGEE. For the CDR3, the DNA is TGTGCCAGCAGCGCGACAGGGGGCTTCGAGACCCAGTACTTC. As protein: CASSATGGFETQYF.

This clone was seen only a few times. The rearrangement links TRBV14 to TRBJ2-5, with TRBD2 matching 7 bases. From germline, CDR1 is SGHDN and CDR2 FVKESK. With 3 bases clipped from V and 7 bases from J, the junction kept 14 bases outside the gene matches. This CDR3 is built from 16 residues. This chain's CDR3 is CASSHLSSGLPWTQYF. The CDR3 nucleotides read TGTGCCAGCAGCCACCTCTCTAGCGGTCTTCCGTGGACCCAGTACTTC.

The chain combines TRBV16 with TRBJ1-4; weak D call: TRBD1 (5 bases). Trimming took 4 bases from V and 5 from J, leaving 14 bases between them. This CDR3 spans 15 amino acids. Germline loops: CDR1 KGHSY, CDR2 FQNENV. As DNA, the CDR3 is TGTGCCAGCAGCCTTCGACAGCTAACAAATGAAAAACTGTTTTTT. Its protein product is CASSLRQLTNEKLFF. Drawing the rest from reference TRBV16 and TRBJ1-4, the complete variable domain is GEEVAQTPKHLVRGEGQKAKLYCAPIKGHSYVFWYQQVLKNEFKFLISFQNENVFDETGMPKERFSAKCLPNSPCSLEIQATKLEDSAVYFCASSLRQLTNEKLFFGSGTQLSVL.

The chain joins TRBV7-2 to TRBJ1-2; D perhaps matches TRBD1 (6 bases). The V gene's germline CDR1 is SGHTA and CDR2 FQGNSA. V was cut by 5 bases and J by 2 bases, with 12 bases left in between. This CDR3 region has 14 residues. CDR3 amino acids: CASSKRTENYGYTF. CDR3 DNA: TGTGCCAGCAGCAAGCGGACAGAAAACTATGGCTACACCTTC.

This chain connects TRBV7-7 to TRBJ1-3; D is undetermined. This CDR3 spans 13 amino acids. CDR1 is SSHAT, CDR2 FNYEAQ, per germline (reference sequence). The CDR3 DNA sequence: TGTGCGGCTAGTTCGGACTCTGGAAACACCATATATTTT. Its protein is CAASSDSGNTIYF.

This chain joins TRBV4-1 and TRBJ2-5, with 10 bases lining up with TRBD2. The CDR3 totals 16 residues. J was trimmed by 4 bases and V by 7 bases; bases with no gene match: 12. Germline CDR1 and CDR2: MGHRA and YSYEKL. CDR3 sequence (DNA): TGCGCCAGCACCCCTAGCGGGAGATTGGATGGAGAGACCCAGTACTTC. Its translation is CASTPSGRLDGETQYF.

The V and J genes are TRBV18 and TRBJ2-7, with 8 bases identical to TRBD1. CDR3 length: 15 residues. Germline assignment: CDR1 KGHSH and CDR2 LQKENI. With V trimmed by 6 bases and J by 8 bases, 15 bases remained unmatched. CDR3 DNA: TGTGCCAGCTCTCTTCGGACAGGGACGTCGGAGCAGCAGTACTTC. It specifies CASSLRTGTSEQQYF.

V and J are TRBV11-2 and TRBJ1-3; 10 bases are a match to TRBD1. After removal of 2 bases from V and 7 bases from J, the junction contained 8 bases not matched to a gene. This CDR3 contains 16 residues. Looked up from germline, CDR1 is SGHAT and CDR2 is FQNNGV. The CDR3 sequence: CASSLSMTGGRNTIYF. The DNA for the CDR3 is TGTGCCAGCAGCTTATCCATGACAGGGGGCCGGAACACCATATATTTT.

V is TRBV4-3 and J is TRBJ2-1, with D possibly matching TRBD1 (6 bases). Germline loops: CDR1 LGHNA, CDR2 YSLEER. The CDR3 consists of 17 residues. V was shortened by 1 base and J by 4 bases, with 17 bases between the two germline ends. The CDR3: CASSQGRTVLIYNEQFF. The CDR3 DNA reads TGCGCCAGCAGCCAAGGAAGGACAGTATTAATTTACAATGAGCAGTTCTTC.

The rearrangement links TRBV2 to TRBJ2-7; TRBD2 agrees at 9 bases. Germline CDR1 and CDR2: SNHLY and FYNNEI. CDR3 length: 12 residues. V shed 10 bases, J shed 4 bases, and the junction held 5 bases outside the gene matches. Here the CDR3 reads CATAGGGYEQYF. CDR3 nucleotides: TGTGCCACTGCGGGAGGGGGGTACGAGCAGTACTTC. Drawing the rest from reference TRBV2 and TRBJ2-7, the complete variable domain is EPEVTQTPSHQVTQMGQEVILRCVPISNHLYFYWYRQILGQKVEFLVSFYNNEISEKSEIFDDQFSVERPDGSNFTLKIRSTKLEDSAMYFCATAGGGYEQYFGPGTRLTVT.

This clone was observed a few times. The chain carries TRBV5-6 and TRBJ1-1; D may be TRBD1 (6 bases). The V gene lost 4 bases and the J gene lost 3 bases, with 19 bases spanning the gap. Germline CDR1 is SGHDT and CDR2 is YYEEEE. CDR3 size: 16 residues. CDR3: CASSLFWQGSYTEAFF. The CDR3 nucleotides are TGTGCCAGCAGCCTCTTTTGGCAGGGGTCGTACACTGAAGCTTTCTTT.